The rows below give T cell receptor beta chains drawn from one sample of a study of blood T cell repertoires in COVID-19. The table came from immunoSEQ multiplex PCR; TCRdb's copy has only in-frame clones and leaves some out. The sample includes over 200,000 clones, about 90% of them seen just once. The source material was peripheral blood. The origin of the receptors is a woman aged 18-30 years who had recovered from COVID-19. Both conserved end residues are part of each CDR3. A D gene is named only where the DNA matches it firmly. Some rows have no size entry. The others give once, few or many, or a class for an expanded clone.

j_call v_call d_call clone_size cdr3_aa cdr3_nt
TRBJ1-2 TRBV3-1/TRBV3-2 - - CASSQGAANYGYTF TGTGCCAGCAGCCAAGGGGCAGCTAACTATGGCTACACCTTC
TRBJ2-7 TRBV10-3 TRBD2 - CAISEGAGGSYEQYF TGTGCCATCAGTGAGGGAGCGGGGGGCTCCTACGAGCAGTACTTC
TRBJ2-3 TRBV29-1 - - CSVQLTWAGADTQYF TGCAGCGTGCAACTAACATGGGCGGGTGCAGATACGCAGTATTTT
TRBJ2-3 TRBV3-1/TRBV3-2 - - CASSQMGRTDTQYF TGTGCCAGCAGCCAAATGGGCCGCACAGATACGCAGTATTTT
TRBJ1-1 TRBV25-1 - few CASSEYPQNTEAFF TGTGCCAGCAGTGAATATCCACAGAACACTGAAGCTTTCTTT
TRBJ1-1 TRBV6-5 - - CASTIQQNTEAFF TGTGCCAGCACCATACAGCAGAACACTGAAGCTTTCTTT
TRBJ1-4 TRBV11-2 TRBD1 - CASSFTGVTNEKLFF TGTGCCAGCAGCTTCACAGGGGTTACTAATGAAAAACTGTTTTTT
TRBJ2-3 TRBV9 - - CASSHPTRVSLSTDTQYF TGTGCCAGCAGCCATCCCACCCGGGTCTCACTCAGCACAGATACGCAGTATTTT
TRBJ2-5 TRBV27 TRBD1 - CASSLWTGGERETQYF TGTGCCAGCAGTTTATGGACAGGGGGGGAAAGGGAGACCCAGTACTTC
TRBJ2-1 TRBV5-3 - - CARSLLNHEGGEQFF TGTGCCAGAAGCTTACTTAACCACGAGGGGGGGGAGCAGTTCTTC
TRBJ2-7 TRBV9 - - CASSVGADSYEQYF TGTGCCAGCAGCGTGGGGGCCGACTCCTACGAGCAGTACTTC
TRBJ1-3 TRBV18 TRBD1 few CASSLGQAGNTIYF TGTGCCAGCTCACTTGGACAGGCTGGAAACACCATATATTTT
TRBJ1-1 TRBV6-2/TRBV6-3 - - CASSYAQEGTIF TGTGCCAGCAGTTACGCGCAGGAGGGGACGATCTTT
TRBJ2-7 TRBV19 - - CASSIDPAGEQYF TGTGCCAGTAGTATAGACCCCGCGGGAGAGCAGTACTTC
TRBJ2-7 TRBV27 - - CASSLLGGSGYEQYF TGTGCCAGCAGTTTATTAGGGGGAAGTGGGTACGAGCAGTACTTC
TRBJ1-2 TRBV5-1 TRBD1 - CASSPRQGNYGYTF TGCGCCAGCAGCCCGAGACAGGGAAACTATGGCTACACCTTC